The rows below give T cell receptor beta chains drawn from one sample of a study of shared clonotypes between healthy human individuals. Repertoires were generated with immunoSEQ multiplex PCR, while TCRdb's copy carries only in-frame clones and drops some. In the table there are about 2 million clones, 85% to 95% of which are singletons. The sample comprised naive CD4+ T cells sorted from blood. These receptors all come from a man younger than 35 in good health. The CDR3 runs from the conserved cysteine through the conserved F or W. Each record gives: CDR3 DNA, CDR3 protein, V gene, clone size, J gene, D gene. The D gene is left open where the match is weak. Clone size is not always given. Where it is, it says once, few, many or a class for expanded clones.

cdr3_nt: TGCGCAGGACGGGACACCGGGGAGCTGTTTTTT; cdr3_aa: CAGRDTGELFF; v_call: TRBV29-1; clone_size: .; j_call: TRBJ2-2; d_call: .
cdr3_nt: TGTGCCAGCTCCGGACAATTTTCCAGGGGGGGTTACGAGCAGTACTTC; cdr3_aa: CASSGQFSRGGYEQYF; v_call: TRBV18; clone_size: .; j_call: TRBJ2-7; d_call: .
cdr3_nt: TGTGCCACCAGCAGAGACCACATCACTGAAGCTTTCTTT; cdr3_aa: CATSRDHITEAFF; v_call: TRBV15; clone_size: .; j_call: TRBJ1-1; d_call: .
cdr3_nt: TGTGCCAGCTCACCACCGGGAAGGGTTTGGGACGAGCAGTACTTC; cdr3_aa: CASSPPGRVWDEQYF; v_call: TRBV18; clone_size: .; j_call: TRBJ2-7; d_call: .
cdr3_nt: TGCGCCAGCAGCTTGGCCTTGGGCCCCAATCAGCCCCAGCATTTT; cdr3_aa: CASSLALGPNQPQHF; v_call: TRBV5-1; clone_size: .; j_call: TRBJ1-5; d_call: .
cdr3_nt: TGTGCCAGCAGCTTAGCGTTTCCGAGCTACGAGCAGTACTTC; cdr3_aa: CASSLAFPSYEQYF; v_call: TRBV7-9; clone_size: .; j_call: TRBJ2-7; d_call: .
cdr3_nt: TGTGCCAGCAGCTTGGAAGGGATTTCGAGTACGCAGTATTTT; cdr3_aa: CASSLEGISSTQYF; v_call: TRBV5-4; clone_size: .; j_call: TRBJ2-3; d_call: .
cdr3_nt: TGTGCCAGCAGCCCAGGATTGGGACAGGGAGGATCCGCCGGGGAGCTGTTTTTT; cdr3_aa: CASSPGLGQGGSAGELFF; v_call: TRBV4-2; clone_size: .; j_call: TRBJ2-2; d_call: TRBD1
cdr3_nt: TGTGCCAGCAGTTTGTTCCGGGACGGGTACGAGCAGTACTTC; cdr3_aa: CASSLFRDGYEQYF; v_call: TRBV28; clone_size: .; j_call: TRBJ2-7; d_call: .
cdr3_nt: TGTGCCAGCAGCCCCCGGGAGGGAAGGAGTGGCTACACCTTC; cdr3_aa: CASSPREGRSGYTF; v_call: TRBV7-8; clone_size: few; j_call: TRBJ1-2; d_call: .
cdr3_nt: TGTGCCAGCAGTGCGTACAGAGCAGGCTCTGGGGCCAACGTCCTGACTTTC; cdr3_aa: CASSAYRAGSGANVLTF; v_call: TRBV2; clone_size: .; j_call: TRBJ2-6; d_call: .
cdr3_nt: TGTGCCAGCAGCTTAGCCGGGACAGACAATGAGCAGTTCTTC; cdr3_aa: CASSLAGTDNEQFF; v_call: TRBV7-2; clone_size: .; j_call: TRBJ2-1; d_call: TRBD1
cdr3_nt: TGTGCCATCAGGGCCGGGACAGGGGGAGAGGGCACCGGGGAGCTGTTTTTT; cdr3_aa: CAIRAGTGGEGTGELFF; v_call: TRBV10-3; clone_size: once; j_call: TRBJ2-2; d_call: TRBD1
cdr3_nt: TGTGCCAGCCGGGACAGGGTTGTAGATACGCAGTATTTT; cdr3_aa: CASRDRVVDTQYF; v_call: TRBV10-3; clone_size: .; j_call: TRBJ2-3; d_call: TRBD1
cdr3_nt: TGTGCCAGCAGCCTCGGTTCAGGGGAGATCCGGCCCACTGAAGCTTTCTTT; cdr3_aa: CASSLGSGEIRPTEAFF; v_call: TRBV7-2; clone_size: .; j_call: TRBJ1-1; d_call: .
cdr3_nt: TGTGCCTGGAGCGGGCTACTCGGGGGAGGACTCTACAATGAGCAGTTCTTC; cdr3_aa: CAWSGLLGGGLYNEQFF; v_call: TRBV30; clone_size: .; j_call: TRBJ2-1; d_call: .
cdr3_nt: TGTGCCAGCTCACCACCCGGGGGAGGTGAGCAGTTCTTC; cdr3_aa: CASSPPGGGEQFF; v_call: TRBV18; clone_size: .; j_call: TRBJ2-1; d_call: .
cdr3_nt: TGCGCCAGCTGGAAGGTGGGCTCCTACGAGCAGTACTTC; cdr3_aa: CASWKVGSYEQYF; v_call: TRBV10-1; clone_size: once; j_call: TRBJ2-7; d_call: .
cdr3_nt: TGTGCCAGCAGTTCCCCGGGACAGGGTGGCACTGAAGCTTTCTTT; cdr3_aa: CASSSPGQGGTEAFF; v_call: TRBV28; clone_size: .; j_call: TRBJ1-1; d_call: TRBD1
cdr3_nt: TGCAGCGTTGAATCGGTAGATAGGAACACTGAAGCTTTCTTT; cdr3_aa: CSVESVDRNTEAFF; v_call: TRBV29-1; clone_size: .; j_call: TRBJ1-1; d_call: .
cdr3_nt: TGTGCCAGCAGTTTTACGCCGACAGGTTTTGGAGCTTTCTTT; cdr3_aa: CASSFTPTGFGAFF; v_call: TRBV28; clone_size: .; j_call: TRBJ1-1; d_call: .
cdr3_nt: TGCAGCGTACCAAGATCGGCGAACACCGGGGAGCTGTTTTTT; cdr3_aa: CSVPRSANTGELFF; v_call: TRBV29-1; clone_size: .; j_call: TRBJ2-2; d_call: .
cdr3_nt: TGTGCCAGCAGACCCCACCCGGGACAGGGGATCGAGCAGTACTTC; cdr3_aa: CASRPHPGQGIEQYF; v_call: TRBV5-4; clone_size: .; j_call: TRBJ2-7; d_call: TRBD1
cdr3_nt: TGCAGCGTTAAAATCGGGACAGGGGTGGGCGAGCAGTACTTC; cdr3_aa: CSVKIGTGVGEQYF; v_call: TRBV29-1; clone_size: .; j_call: TRBJ2-7; d_call: TRBD1
cdr3_nt: TGTGCCAGCAGGAAAGGGTTAAGCTATGGCTACACCTTC; cdr3_aa: CASRKGLSYGYTF; v_call: TRBV2; clone_size: .; j_call: TRBJ1-2; d_call: .
cdr3_nt: TGTGCCAGCAGCTTAGGGTGGGGAGAGCGAGACATTCAGTACTTC; cdr3_aa: CASSLGWGERDIQYF; v_call: TRBV7-8; clone_size: .; j_call: TRBJ2-4; d_call: .
cdr3_nt: TGCGCCAGCAGCTTTGGGGAACCAACTAATGAAAAACTGTTTTTT; cdr3_aa: CASSFGEPTNEKLFF; v_call: TRBV5-1; clone_size: .; j_call: TRBJ1-4; d_call: .
cdr3_nt: TGTGCCAGCAGCGCCCCCGGGCCACCCTACGAGCAGTACTTC; cdr3_aa: CASSAPGPPYEQYF; v_call: TRBV27; clone_size: .; j_call: TRBJ2-7; d_call: .
cdr3_nt: TGTGCCAGCAGCTTATCAGGACAGGGGGCTGCGAACTATGGCTACACCTTC; cdr3_aa: CASSLSGQGAANYGYTF; v_call: TRBV7-2; clone_size: .; j_call: TRBJ1-2; d_call: TRBD1
cdr3_nt: TGTGCCAGCAGTGAAGGGGGTATGGCCCTCCACTTT; cdr3_aa: CASSEGGMALHF; v_call: TRBV2; clone_size: .; j_call: TRBJ1-6; d_call: .
cdr3_nt: TGTGCCAGCAGCGTAGCGGGTAGCGGGAGATTCAGCGAGCAGTACTTC; cdr3_aa: CASSVAGSGRFSEQYF; v_call: TRBV9; clone_size: .; j_call: TRBJ2-7; d_call: TRBD2
cdr3_nt: TGTGCCAGCAGCTTAAACACAGACACAGATACGCAGTATTTT; cdr3_aa: CASSLNTDTDTQYF; v_call: TRBV7-9; clone_size: .; j_call: TRBJ2-3; d_call: .
cdr3_nt: TGTGCCAGCAGCAAAGGAAACAGGGGGCGCTACGAGCAGTACTTC; cdr3_aa: CASSKGNRGRYEQYF; v_call: TRBV21-1; clone_size: .; j_call: TRBJ2-7; d_call: .
cdr3_nt: TGTGCCATTACGGCCCTCAGGATCTCTGGAAACACCATATATTTT; cdr3_aa: CAITALRISGNTIYF; v_call: TRBV6-1; clone_size: .; j_call: TRBJ1-3; d_call: .
cdr3_nt: TGTGCCAGCGATCGGGACCTCTATGGCTACACCTTC; cdr3_aa: CASDRDLYGYTF; v_call: TRBV2; clone_size: once; j_call: TRBJ1-2; d_call: .
cdr3_nt: TGTGCCAGCTCACCACCTCTGCGACAGGGGTCCTACGAGCAGTACTTC; cdr3_aa: CASSPPLRQGSYEQYF; v_call: TRBV18; clone_size: .; j_call: TRBJ2-7; d_call: TRBD1
cdr3_nt: TGTGCCAGTAGTTCTCCCCCTCCCAGGGGTTTAGGCACTGAAGCTTTCTTT; cdr3_aa: CASSSPPPRGLGTEAFF; v_call: TRBV19; clone_size: .; j_call: TRBJ1-1; d_call: .
cdr3_nt: TGTGCCAGCAGTTACGTTAGCAATCAGCCCCAGCATTTT; cdr3_aa: CASSYVSNQPQHF; v_call: TRBV6-5; clone_size: .; j_call: TRBJ1-5; d_call: .
cdr3_nt: TGTGCCAGCAGCGGCGGGAGGTTGGCAGATACGCAGTATTTT; cdr3_aa: CASSGGRLADTQYF; v_call: TRBV9; clone_size: .; j_call: TRBJ2-3; d_call: TRBD2
cdr3_nt: TGCGCCAGCAGCTGGGACAGGGGAATGTATGGCTACACCTTC; cdr3_aa: CASSWDRGMYGYTF; v_call: TRBV4-3; clone_size: .; j_call: TRBJ1-2; d_call: TRBD1
cdr3_nt: TGCGCCAGCAGCTTGGAGTGGGGCCAGGGCGAGCAGTACTTC; cdr3_aa: CASSLEWGQGEQYF; v_call: TRBV5-1; clone_size: .; j_call: TRBJ2-7; d_call: .
cdr3_nt: TGTGCCAGCAGACTCAGGGGAGGAGGTGAAAAACTGTTTTTT; cdr3_aa: CASRLRGGGEKLFF; v_call: TRBV6-5; clone_size: .; j_call: TRBJ1-4; d_call: .